This TCR beta chain originates from a study of blood T cell repertoires in COVID-19. Germline V gives CDR1 SGHDN, CDR2 FVKESK. The CDR3 is 15 amino acids. V lost 2 bases to trimming and J lost 4 bases; unmatched junction nucleotides: 6. In Seattle, patients joined the study during active infection and were tracked longitudinally. TCRdb's table, derived via immunoSEQ multiplex PCR, lists solely in-frame clones and lacks some. The sample lists approximately 300,000 clones, roughly four fifths occurring once. Sequencing was carried out using peripheral blood. This receptor was obtained from a person in their 70s with COVID-19, enrolled during active disease. The rearrangement links TRBV14 to TRBJ2-7; 9 positions agree with TRBD1. The chain's CDR3 is CASSQPTGGVYEQYF. CDR3 nucleotide sequence: TGTGCCAGCAGCCAACCGACAGGGGGAGTTTACGAGCAGTACTTC.